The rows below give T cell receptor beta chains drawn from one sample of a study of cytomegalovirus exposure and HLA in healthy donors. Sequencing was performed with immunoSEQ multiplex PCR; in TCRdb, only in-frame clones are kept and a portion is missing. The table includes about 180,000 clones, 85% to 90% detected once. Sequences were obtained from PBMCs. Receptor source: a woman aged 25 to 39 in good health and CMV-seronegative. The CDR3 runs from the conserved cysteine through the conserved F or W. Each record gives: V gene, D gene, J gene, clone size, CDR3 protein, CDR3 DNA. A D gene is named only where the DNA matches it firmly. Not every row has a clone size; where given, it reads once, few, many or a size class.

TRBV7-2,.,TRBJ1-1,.,CASSLPGLAEAFF,TGTGCCAGCAGCTTACCGGGATTGGCTGAAGCTTTCTTT
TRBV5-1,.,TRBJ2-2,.,CASSLPRAGELFF,TGCGCCAGCAGCTTGCCACGGGCCGGGGAGCTGTTTTTT
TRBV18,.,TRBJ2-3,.,CASSKPTGTNTQYF,TGTGCCAGCTCAAAACCCACAGGGACGAATACGCAGTATTTT
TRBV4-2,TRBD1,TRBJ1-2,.,CASSSTGENNYGYTF,TGTGCCAGCAGCTCTACAGGGGAGAACAACTATGGCTACACCTTC
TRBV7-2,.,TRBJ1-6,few,CASSGNPQGNSPLHF,TGTGCCAGCAGCGGAAACCCGCAGGGAAACTCACCCCTCCACTTT
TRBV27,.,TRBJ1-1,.,CASSPLGLTEAFF,TGTGCCAGCAGCCCGCTGGGCCTCACTGAAGCTTTCTTT
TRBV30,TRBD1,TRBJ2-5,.,CAWSDGQGMWQETQYF,TGTGCCTGGAGTGATGGACAGGGGATGTGGCAAGAGACCCAGTACTTC
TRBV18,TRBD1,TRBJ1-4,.,CASSPGTEDEKLFF,TGTGCCAGCTCACCAGGGACAGAAGATGAAAAACTGTTTTTT
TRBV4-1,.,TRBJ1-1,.,CASSQEIRGMTEAFF,TGCGCCAGCAGCCAAGAAATAAGGGGCATGACTGAAGCTTTCTTT
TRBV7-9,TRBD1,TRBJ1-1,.,CASSSPTGWNTEAFF,TGTGCCAGCAGCTCACCGACAGGGTGGAACACTGAAGCTTTCTTT
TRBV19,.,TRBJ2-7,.,CASSPSATLHWHEQYF,TGTGCCAGTAGTCCCAGCGCCACACTCCATTGGCACGAGCAGTACTTC
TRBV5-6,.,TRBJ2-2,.,CASSPGLPEFYTGELFF,TGTGCCAGCAGCCCCGGACTACCCGAGTTCTACACCGGGGAGCTGTTTTTT
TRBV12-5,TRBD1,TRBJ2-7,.,CASGLATGGAMQNSGEQYF,TGTGCTAGTGGTTTGGCCACAGGGGGCGCGATGCAGAATTCGGGGGAGCAGTACTTC
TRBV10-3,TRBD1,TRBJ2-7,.,CATGTGGDEQYF,TGTGCCACCGGGACAGGGGGCGATGAGCAGTACTTC
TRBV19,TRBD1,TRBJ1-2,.,CASSSGRWDSYNYGYTF,TGTGCCAGTAGTTCGGGCCGGTGGGACAGTTATAACTATGGCTACACCTTC
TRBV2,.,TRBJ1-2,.,CASIPSLLMRDYGYTF,TGTGCCAGCATTCCCAGCCTCCTCATGAGGGACTATGGCTACACCTTC
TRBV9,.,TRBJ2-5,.,CASSVEGRGFDQETQYF,TGTGCCAGCAGCGTAGAGGGCAGGGGCTTTGACCAAGAGACCCAGTACTTC
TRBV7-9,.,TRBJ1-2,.,CASSLDRLNYGYTF,TGTGCCAGCAGCTTAGATCGTCTCAACTATGGCTACACCTTC
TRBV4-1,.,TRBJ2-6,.,CASKGVGANVLTF,TGCGCCAGCAAGGGGGTTGGGGCCAACGTCCTGACTTTC
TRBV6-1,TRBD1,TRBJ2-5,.,CASSAWTGVETQYF,TGTGCCAGCAGTGCTTGGACAGGGGTGGAGACCCAGTACTTC
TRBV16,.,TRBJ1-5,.,CASSLTGNQPQHF,TGTGCCAGCAGCCTAACAGGGAATCAGCCCCAGCATTTT
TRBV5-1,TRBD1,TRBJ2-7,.,CASSIGTGTRYEQYF,TGCGCCAGCAGCATAGGGACAGGGACCCGATACGAGCAGTACTTC
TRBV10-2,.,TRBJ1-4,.,CASRSSGSGEKLFF,TGCGCCAGCAGAAGTAGCGGGAGTGGCGAAAAACTGTTTTTT
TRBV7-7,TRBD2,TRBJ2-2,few,CASSPGGGELFF,TGTGCCAGCAGCCCGGGGGGCGGGGAGCTGTTTTTT
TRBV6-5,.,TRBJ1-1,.,CASSRGTEAFF,TGTGCCAGCAGCAGGGGAACTGAAGCTTTCTTT
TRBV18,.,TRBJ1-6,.,CASSPGQTNSPLHF,TGTGCCAGCTCACCAGGACAGACGAATTCACCCCTCCACTTT
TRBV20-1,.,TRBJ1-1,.,CSVWLDTEAFF,TGCAGTGTGTGGCTGGACACTGAAGCTTTCTTT
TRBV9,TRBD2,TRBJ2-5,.,CASSVAGTSIETQYF,TGTGCCAGCAGCGTAGCCGGGACTAGTATTGAGACCCAGTACTTC
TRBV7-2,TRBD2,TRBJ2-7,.,CASSLELAVHYEQYF,TGTGCCAGCAGCTTAGAACTAGCGGTGCACTACGAGCAGTACTTC
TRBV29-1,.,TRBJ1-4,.,CSVVGQSNEKLFF,TGCAGCGTTGTCGGACAGTCTAATGAAAAACTGTTTTTT
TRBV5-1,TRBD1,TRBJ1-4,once,CASTGTGMEKLFF,TGCGCCAGCACCGGGACAGGGATGGAAAAACTGTTTTTT
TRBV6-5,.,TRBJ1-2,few,CASSRDNVPGYGYTF,TGTGCCAGCAGCCGGGACAACGTCCCAGGGTATGGCTACACCTTC
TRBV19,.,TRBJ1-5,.,CASSMGPSGGNQPQHF,TGTGCCAGTAGTATGGGGCCTTCAGGGGGCAATCAGCCCCAGCATTTT
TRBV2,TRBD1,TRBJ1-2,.,CARTGEDYGYTF,TGTGCCAGGACAGGGGAGGATTATGGCTACACCTTC
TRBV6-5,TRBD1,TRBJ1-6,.,CASSFGTGDSPLHF,TGTGCCAGCAGCTTCGGGACAGGGGATTCACCCCTCCACTTT
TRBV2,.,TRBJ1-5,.,CASGGDSNQPQHF,TGTGCCAGCGGGGGGGATAGCAATCAGCCCCAGCATTTT
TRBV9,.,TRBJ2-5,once,CASSSWGDRETQYF,TGTGCCAGCAGTTCATGGGGGGATCGGGAGACCCAGTACTTC
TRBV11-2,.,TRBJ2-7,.,CASSLARGYGQYF,TGTGCCAGCAGCTTAGCCAGGGGATACGGGCAGTACTTC
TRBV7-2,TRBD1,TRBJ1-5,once,CASSSQGGGQPQHF,TGTGCCAGCAGCTCCCAGGGGGGCGGGCAGCCCCAGCATTTT
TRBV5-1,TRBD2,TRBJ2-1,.,CASSLAQRGPYNEQFF,TGCGCCAGCAGCTTGGCACAGCGGGGGCCTTACAATGAGCAGTTCTTC
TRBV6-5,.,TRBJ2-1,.,CASTRGPYNEQFF,TGTGCCAGCACACGGGGTCCTTACAATGAGCAGTTCTTC
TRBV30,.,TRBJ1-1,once,CAWRPTLSWGLATEAFF,TGTGCCTGGAGGCCCACTTTGTCCTGGGGGCTCGCCACTGAAGCTTTCTTT
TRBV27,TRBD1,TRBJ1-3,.,CASSRNGAAGGNPGNTIYF,TGTGCCAGCAGTCGGAACGGAGCGGCAGGGGGTAATCCTGGAAACACCATATATTTT
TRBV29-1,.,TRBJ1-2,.,CSGAQDANYGYTF,TGCAGCGGGGCACAAGATGCTAACTATGGCTACACCTTC
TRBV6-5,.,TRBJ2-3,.,CASSYYGGGSTDTQYF,TGTGCCAGCAGTTACTATGGCGGGGGCAGCACAGATACGCAGTATTTT
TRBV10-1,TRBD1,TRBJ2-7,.,CASSESGTGAYEQYF,TGCGCCAGCAGTGAGTCGGGGACAGGGGCCTACGAGCAGTACTTC
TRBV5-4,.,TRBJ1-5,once,CASRWGGGNQPQHF,TGTGCCAGCAGATGGGGGGGCGGCAATCAGCCCCAGCATTTT
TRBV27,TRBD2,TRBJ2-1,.,CASSLSLAGELYNEQFF,TGTGCCAGCAGTTTAAGCTTAGCGGGGGAGCTCTACAATGAGCAGTTCTTC
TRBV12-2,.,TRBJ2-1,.,CASRWAGGGNEQFF,TGTGCAAGTCGGTGGGCGGGGGGAGGCAATGAGCAGTTCTTC
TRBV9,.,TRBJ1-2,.,CASSVAAQVENYGYTF,TGTGCCAGCAGCGTAGCCGCCCAGGTAGAGAACTATGGCTACACCTTC
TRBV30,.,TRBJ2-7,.,CAWSGEAVLSYEQYF,TGTGCCTGGAGCGGGGAGGCAGTCCTTTCCTACGAGCAGTACTTC
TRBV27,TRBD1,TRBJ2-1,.,CASGDRGRNEQFF,TGTGCCAGCGGGGACAGGGGCCGCAATGAGCAGTTCTTC
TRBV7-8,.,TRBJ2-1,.,CASSSQGLGGNEQFF,TGTGCCAGCAGCTCTCAAGGACTAGGGGGAAATGAGCAGTTCTTC
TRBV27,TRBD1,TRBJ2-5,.,CASRTSGTEQETQYF,TGTGCCAGCAGGACCTCCGGGACAGAACAAGAGACCCAGTACTTC
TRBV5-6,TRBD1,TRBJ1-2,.,CASSLGQGSYGYTF,TGTGCCAGCAGCTTGGGACAGGGTAGCTATGGCTACACCTTC
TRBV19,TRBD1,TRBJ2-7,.,CASSGAPTGVNGYEQYF,TGTGCCAGTAGTGGGGCCCCGACAGGGGTTAATGGCTACGAGCAGTACTTC
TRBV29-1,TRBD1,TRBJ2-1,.,CSVGTGYNEQFF,TGCAGCGTGGGGACAGGTTACAATGAGCAGTTCTTC
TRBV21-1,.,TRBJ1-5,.,CARQKGRPQHF,TGTGCCAGGCAAAAGGGGCGGCCCCAGCATTTT
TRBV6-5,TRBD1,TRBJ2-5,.,CASSSDRGTETQYF,TGTGCCAGCAGTTCTGACAGGGGTACGGAGACCCAGTACTTC